This T cell receptor (beta chain) came from a study of siplizumab effects on memory and regulatory T cells (dated by TCRdb to about 2019). Study-level background: The study looked at the effect of siplizumab, an anti-CD2 antibody, on alloreactive T-cell subsets in allogeneic mixed lymphocyte reactions made from human PBMCs.

Study-wide findings and limitations: A naive or memory phenotype could not be assigned to roughly 80-96% of proliferating CD4+ or CD8+ clones. Siplizumab significantly lowered the cumulative frequency of alloreactive sequences that could be traced to unstimulated CD4+ memory T cells. Compared with memory T cells, unstimulated naive T cells appeared more diverse, and naive cells seemed to make a substantial contribution to the alloresponse. Because sequences below about 10^-5 frequency were poorly captured, only a minor fraction of alloreactive clones could be mapped to unstimulated subsets. Whether proliferating Tregs from siplizumab cultures actually had suppressive function was not functionally confirmed. In reactions with siplizumab, an average of about 75% of mappable alloreactive CD4+ clones were Treg-derived, compared with around 28% in control reactions.

Sorted unstimulated T cells and proliferating T cells recovered from mixed lymphocyte reactions were subjected to TCRbeta CDR3 sequencing. Fresh whole blood from approximately 9 HLA-typed healthy donors was used to isolate PBMCs. Unstimulated CD4+ non-regulatory T cells were FACS-sorted to map the origin of alloreactive clones. V is pared back by 8 bases and J by 3 bases, with 11 bases lying between the germline termini. As encoded in the germline V gene, CDR1 is MNHEY while CDR2 is SVGAGI. The CDR3 runs 13 residues from the cysteine to the phenylalanine. This entry keeps only the CDR3 DNA: 39 bases, framed from base 1. With regard to this clone: Its recognized antigen is unknown. Nothing much larger sits one base from this clone, and base qualities are not available.

Library preparation was by the immunoSEQ multiplex PCR assay. The deep sequencing platform assayed 90,000 to 100,000 TCR templates per sample. Genomic DNA extracted from sorted T cells was the material used for TCRbeta CDR3 sequencing. The published analysis was carried out like this. The R programming language was used for the clonal analysis of the TCRbeta CDR3 data. Comparing unstimulated samples against CFSE-low samples taken after the reaction was how alloreactive CD4+ and CD8+ clones were defined. Regulatory or non-regulatory origin was assigned to alloreactive CD4+ clones by matching of sequences to sorted unstimulated Treg and non-Treg repertoires. As stored in TCRdb, this immuneACCESS dataset retains in-frame rearrangements with V and J assigned. A fraction of the clones does not appear; measured against another copy, unresolved V genes explain less than half of the discrepancy, and the remainder lacks a known reason. The D gene and trimming were derived from the DNA, and the V and J assignments and clone size from that table. The sample table records roughly 93,000 clones; roughly 94% of these occur just once. The ten top clones hold approximately 1.5% of the sample.

This receptor was obtained from a human donor in good health. The chain is made from TRBV6-5 and TRBJ1-5; there is no confident call for the D gene. Sequenced input: non-Treg CD4+ T cells sorted from blood. The cell subset or site tag for this specimen amounts to: FACS-sorted unstimulated CD4+ non-regulatory T cells. The CDR3 sequence is CASSGANNQPQHF. The DNA is as follows: TGTGCCAGCTCAGGTGCTAACAATCAGCCCCAGCATTTT.